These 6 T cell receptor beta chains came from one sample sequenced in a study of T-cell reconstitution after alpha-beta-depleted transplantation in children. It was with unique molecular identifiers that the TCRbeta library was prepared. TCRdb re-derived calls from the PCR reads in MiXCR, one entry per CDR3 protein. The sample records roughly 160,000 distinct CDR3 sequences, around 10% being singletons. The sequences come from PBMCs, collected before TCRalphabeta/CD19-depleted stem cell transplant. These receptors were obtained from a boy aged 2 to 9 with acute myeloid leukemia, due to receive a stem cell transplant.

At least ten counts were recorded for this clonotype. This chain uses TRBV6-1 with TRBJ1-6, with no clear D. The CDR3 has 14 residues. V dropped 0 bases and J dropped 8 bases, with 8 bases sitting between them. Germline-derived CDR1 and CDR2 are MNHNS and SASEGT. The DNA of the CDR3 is TGTGCCAGCAGTGAAGCTTCGGAGTATTCACCCCTCCACTTT. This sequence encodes CASSEASEYSPLHF.

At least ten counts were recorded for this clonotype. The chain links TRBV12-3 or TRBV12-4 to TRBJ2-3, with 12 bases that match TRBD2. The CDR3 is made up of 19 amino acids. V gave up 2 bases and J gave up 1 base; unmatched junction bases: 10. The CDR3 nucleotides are TGTGCCAGCAGTTTATTAGAGTTTCTAGCGGGGGGGGGCACAGATACGCAGTATTTT. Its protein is CASSLLEFLAGGGTDTQYF.

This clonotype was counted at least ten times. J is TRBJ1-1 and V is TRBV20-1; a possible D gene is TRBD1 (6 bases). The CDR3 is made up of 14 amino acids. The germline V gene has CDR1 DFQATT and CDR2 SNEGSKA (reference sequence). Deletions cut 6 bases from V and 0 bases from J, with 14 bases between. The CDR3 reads CSAEGHRMNTEAFF. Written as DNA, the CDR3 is TGCAGTGCCGAGGGACACCGAATGAACACTGAAGCTTTCTTT.

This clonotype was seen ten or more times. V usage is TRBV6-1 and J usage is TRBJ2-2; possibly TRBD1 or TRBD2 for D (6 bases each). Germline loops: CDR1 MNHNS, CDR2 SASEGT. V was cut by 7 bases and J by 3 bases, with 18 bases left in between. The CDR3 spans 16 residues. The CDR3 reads CASNHGGPTYTGELFF. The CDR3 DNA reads TGTGCCAGCAATCACGGGGGCCCTACTTACACCGGGGAGCTGTTTTTT.

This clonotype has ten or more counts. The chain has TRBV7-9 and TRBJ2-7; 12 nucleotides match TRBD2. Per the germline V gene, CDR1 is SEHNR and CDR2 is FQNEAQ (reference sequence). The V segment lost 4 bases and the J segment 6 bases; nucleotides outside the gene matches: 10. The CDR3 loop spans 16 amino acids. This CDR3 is CASSSRLAGVGAEQYF. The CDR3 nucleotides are TGTGCCAGCAGCTCGCGACTAGCGGGAGTAGGAGCCGAGCAGTACTTC.

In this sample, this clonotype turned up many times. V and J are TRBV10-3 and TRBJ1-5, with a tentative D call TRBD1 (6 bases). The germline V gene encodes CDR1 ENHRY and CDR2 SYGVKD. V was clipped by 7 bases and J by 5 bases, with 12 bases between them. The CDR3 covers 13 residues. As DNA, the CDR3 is TGTGCCATCAATCGGGACACAGATCAGCCCCAGCATTTT. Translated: CAINRDTDQPQHF.